Shown below are 27 T cell receptor beta chains from a single sample sequenced in a study of shared clonotypes between healthy human individuals. Method: immunoSEQ multiplex PCR; TCRdb's copy keeps in-frame clones and lacks some. The data show some 2.3 million clones, with just over 90% seen just once and roughly 0.36% held by the top ten. Specimen: naive CD4+ T cells from PBMCs. The subset here: CD45RA+ positively selected. The receptors originated from a man between 18 and 35 years old in good health. Some clones in this sample may be carry-over from other donors' samples.

The genes are TRBV7-9 and TRBJ1-3; D gene unclear. Between the trimmed V and J ends, which lost 5 bases and 0 bases, there was a span of 17 bases. The CDR3 is 17 amino acids. CDR1 is SEHNR and CDR2 is FQNEAQ in the germline V gene (reference sequence). CDR3 region: CASSPSRWILSGNTIYF. In DNA, the CDR3 is TGTGCCAGCAGCCCTAGCCGGTGGATCCTCTCTGGAAACACCATATATTTT.

The rearrangement links TRBV18 to TRBJ2-7; 12 bases line up with TRBD1. The CDR3 totals 16 residues. Trimming took 0 bases from V and 4 from J; bases not matched to a gene: 4. The germline V gene encodes CDR1 KGHSH and CDR2 LQKENI. This CDR3 is CASSPPGTGGEYEQYF. CDR3 in DNA: TGTGCCAGCTCACCACCCGGGACAGGGGGCGAGTACGAGCAGTACTTC.

The J gene is TRBJ2-7, the V gene TRBV14; no definite D call. CDR3 length: 15 residues. V lost 0 bases and J 7 bases, leaving 16 bases between the germline ends. Germline CDR1 SGHDN, CDR2 FVKESK. The CDR3 DNA reads as TGTGCCAGCAGCCAAGATAATCGGGCCGAAGGAGAGCAGTACTTC. Its protein is CASSQDNRAEGEQYF.

The chain has TRBV14 and TRBJ2-3; TRBD1 agrees at 9 bases. The CDR3 totals 17 residues. With V trimmed by 3 bases and J by 7 bases, 14 bases remained unmatched. The germline V gene encodes CDR1 SGHDN and CDR2 FVKESK. CDR3 protein: CASSQATGTGSRNTQYF. The CDR3 region has the DNA TGTGCCAGCAGCCAGGCGACCGGGACAGGGTCGAGGAATACGCAGTATTTT.

This chain joins TRBV7-2 and TRBJ2-1; D might be TRBD1 or TRBD2, each matching 5 bases. The V and J ends lost 5 bases and 4 bases respectively, with 15 bases between them. This CDR3 contains 15 residues. Germline V gives CDR1 SGHTA, CDR2 FQGNSA. DNA for the CDR3: TGTGCCAGCAGCAAACTCACCGGGACGTACAATGAGCAGTTCTTC. Protein: CASSKLTGTYNEQFF.

The chain has TRBV7-6 and TRBJ2-3, with D unclear. The length of the CDR3 is 15 residues. CDR1 and CDR2 from the germline V gene are SGHVS and FNYEAQ. Trimming pared 7 bases from V and 0 bases from J, leaving 14 bases between. In nucleotides, the CDR3 is TGTGCCAGCATGGATACACTGAAAAGCACAGATACGCAGTATTTT. It specifies CASMDTLKSTDTQYF.

The chain employs TRBV7-9 and TRBJ2-7, with 7 bases lining up with TRBD1. J was trimmed by 6 bases and V by 2 bases; bases with no gene match: 7. The CDR3 is 14 amino acids. Germline CDR1 and CDR2: SEHNR and FQNEAQ (reference sequence). The CDR3: CASSLFTGAAEQYF. CDR3 DNA: TGTGCCAGCAGCTTATTTACAGGGGCCGCCGAGCAGTACTTC.

The rearrangement links TRBV29-1 to TRBJ1-1; TRBD1 agrees at 10 bases. J lost 5 bases, V lost 4 bases, and 4 bases had no gene match. This CDR3 has 13 residues. The germline gives CDR1 SQVTM, CDR2 ANQGSEA. The CDR3 spells CSVVGTGDTEAFF. The CDR3 region has the DNA TGCAGCGTTGTTGGGACAGGGGATACTGAAGCTTTCTTT.

The gene calls are TRBV5-8 and TRBJ1-5, with a tentative D call TRBD1 (5 bases). Germline values: CDR1 SGHTS, CDR2 YDEGEE. The ends were cut back, 5 bases at V and 7 bases at J, with 19 bases in the middle. This CDR3 has 15 residues. CDR3 sequence reads: CASRMRGGVGQPQHF. The DNA of the CDR3 is TGTGCCAGCAGGATGAGAGGAGGGGTCGGACAGCCCCAGCATTTT.

The rearrangement joins TRBV28 to TRBJ1-5; D unresolved. The CDR3 loop spans 14 amino acids. Trimming took 2 bases from V and 4 from J, leaving 9 bases between them. Germline V CDR1 and CDR2: MDHEN, SYDVKM. Here the CDR3 reads CASSLPGRNQPQHF. CDR3 DNA sequence: TGTGCCAGCAGTTTACCGGGGAGAAATCAGCCCCAGCATTTT.

The genes are TRBV5-1 and TRBJ2-3; the D is unclear. The CDR3 runs to 15 residues. Trimming took 4 bases from V and 2 from J, leaving 14 bases between them. Germline-derived CDR1 and CDR2 are SGHRS and YFSETQ. As DNA, the CDR3 is TGCGCCAGCAGCAACCAAACGAGCGCCACAGATACGCAGTATTTT. It yields the protein CASSNQTSATDTQYF. Based on the CDR3 plus reference TRBV5-1 and TRBJ2-3, the full variable domain is KAGVTQTPRYLIKTRGQQVTLSCSPISGHRSVSWYQQTPGQGLQFLFEYFSETQRNKGNFPGRFSGRQFSNSRSEMNVSTLELGDSALYLCASSNQTSATDTQYFGPGTRLTVL.

V and J are TRBV28 and TRBJ1-4, with TRBD1 identical over 8 bases. The CDR3 is made up of 15 amino acids. Germline assignment: CDR1 MDHEN and CDR2 SYDVKM. V dropped 6 bases and J dropped 7; count of bases not matched to a gene: 10. CDR3 amino acids: CASRRPGQVREKLFF. In DNA form, the CDR3 reads TGTGCCAGCAGACGCCCGGGACAGGTTCGTGAAAAACTGTTTTTT.

This chain connects TRBV28 to TRBJ2-6; D might be TRBD1 (6 bases). V dropped 5 bases and J dropped 1 base, with 36 bases sitting between them. Germline assignment: CDR1 MDHEN and CDR2 SYDVKM. This CDR3 region has 24 residues. CDR3 in amino acids: CASSLYPWFGVQGATVSGANVLTF. The CDR3 region has the DNA TGTGCCAGCAGTCTTTATCCCTGGTTTGGAGTACAGGGTGCCACCGTATCTGGGGCCAACGTCCTGACTTTC.

A remark on this clone: Other nucleotide sequences in the sample specify the same CDR3. This chain uses TRBV12-5 with TRBJ2-3; a weak D match, TRBD2 (6 bases). Trimming pared 2 bases from V and 1 base from J, leaving 7 bases between. The germline CDR1 and CDR2 sequences are LGHNT and FRNRAP. CDR3 length: 14 amino acids. The CDR3 spells CASGLSGGTDTQYF. The CDR3 DNA reads as TGTGCTAGTGGTTTGTCGGGGGGCACAGATACGCAGTATTTT.

The genes are TRBV7-8 and TRBJ1-3; weak D call: TRBD1 (6 bases). This CDR3 is 15 amino acids long. The V end lost 5 bases, the J end lost 2 bases, and 13 bases lay between the germline ends. The germline V gene has CDR1 SGHVS and CDR2 FQNEAQ. CDR3: CASSKYREAGNTIYF. The CDR3 DNA reads as TGTGCCAGCAGCAAATACAGGGAAGCTGGAAACACCATATATTTT.

This clone was picked up one time. J is TRBJ2-1 and V is TRBV10-1, with 7 bases identical to TRBD1. The CDR3 is made up of 14 amino acids. Trimming at V came to 9 bases and at J to 1 base, leaving 6 bases not matched to a gene. The germline gives CDR1 WNHNN, CDR2 SYGVQD (reference sequence). CDR3 sequence (DNA): TGCGCCAGGACAGACAGGGCTTCCTACAATGAGCAGTTCTTC. Translated: CARTDRASYNEQFF.

This clone was counted a single time. This rearrangement joins TRBV5-4 to TRBJ2-1, with 10 nucleotides matching TRBD2. V dropped 3 bases and J dropped 1; count of bases not matched to a gene: 4. CDR3 size: 16 residues. CDR1 and CDR2 from the germline V gene are SGHNT and YYREEE (reference sequence). CDR3 DNA: TGTGCCAGCAGCTCTAGCGGGAGTGGGTCCTACAATGAGCAGTTCTTC. This translates into CASSSSGSGSYNEQFF.

The chain recombines TRBV7-2 with TRBJ2-1; 12 positions agree with TRBD2. J was trimmed by 10 bases and V by 2 bases; bases with no gene match: 9. Per the germline V gene, CDR1 is SGHTA and CDR2 is FQGNSA. The CDR3 runs 16 residues. This chain's CDR3 is CASSLQAPGLAGEQFF. The CDR3 DNA follows: TGTGCCAGCAGCTTACAGGCTCCGGGACTAGCGGGCGAGCAGTTCTTC.

A word on this clone: The sample has other DNA sequences that encode this CDR3 too. The rearrangement links TRBV6-6 to TRBJ2-7; no definite D call. V was pared by 6 bases and J by 4 bases, with 7 bases between. The CDR3 is 11 residues long. The germline V gene has CDR1 MNHNY and CDR2 SVGAGI (reference sequence). The CDR3 reads CASSPSYEQYF. In DNA, the CDR3 is TGTGCCAGCAGCCCGAGTTACGAGCAGTACTTC.

The chain joins TRBV29-1 to TRBJ2-3, with D maybe TRBD2 (6 bases). CDR1 SQVTM and CDR2 ANQGSEA come from the germline V gene. This CDR3 comprises 14 residues. V lost 7 bases to trimming and J lost 0 bases, with 14 bases between them. CDR3 DNA: TGCAGCGCCGAGAGCGGGCGAAGCACAGATACGCAGTATTTT. Protein sequence: CSAESGRSTDTQYF.

A remark on this clone: Additional DNA sequences in this sample encode the identical CDR3. The chain is built from TRBV4-1 and TRBJ2-2; tentatively, D is TRBD1 or TRBD2 (5 bases each). The CDR3 has 15 amino acids. V was trimmed by 6 bases and J by 0 bases, leaving 11 bases between them. The germline CDR1 and CDR2 sequences are MGHRA and YSYEKL. CDR3 nucleotides: TGCGCCAGCAGTCTCGGGACGGCGAACACCGGGGAGCTGTTTTTT. This encodes CASSLGTANTGELFF.

A few counts support this clone. Additional DNA sequences in this sample encode the identical CDR3. The chain carries TRBV7-9 and TRBJ1-1; no clear D gene. This CDR3 comprises 11 residues. Trimming pared 4 bases from V and 1 base from J, leaving 1 base between. Germline V gene sequence: CDR1 SEHNR, CDR2 FQNEAQ (reference sequence). CDR3 nucleotides: TGTGCCAGCAGCTCGAACACTGAAGCTTTCTTT. Amino acids: CASSSNTEAFF.

A few counts support this clone. V is TRBV18 and J is TRBJ1-5, with a possible D match to TRBD1 (6 bases). The CDR3 sequence is 14 residues long. V dropped 2 bases and J dropped 8 bases, with 13 bases sitting between them. Germline lookup yields CDR1 KGHSH and CDR2 LQKENI. CDR3: CASSPYGGPEPQHF. CDR3 nucleotide sequence: TGTGCCAGCTCACCATACGGGGGGCCGGAGCCCCAGCATTTT.

This clone was detected only once. V and J are TRBV28 and TRBJ1-2, with D perhaps TRBD1 (6 bases). Trimming shortened V by 3 bases and J by 8 bases, and 13 bases separated the two germline ends. Germline lookup yields CDR1 MDHEN and CDR2 SYDVKM. The CDR3 extends over 13 amino acids. The DNA of the CDR3 is TGTGCCAGCAGTTTGGGAGGGGGGAGAGGCTACACCTTC. It is translated as CASSLGGGRGYTF.

Written as DNA, the CDR3 is TGTGCCAGCAGTGAAGGACATTTGACCTACGAGCAGTACTTC. Encoded protein: CASSEGHLTYEQYF. The chain combines TRBV6-1 with TRBJ2-7; D gene uncertain. Trimming stripped 1 base from V and 2 bases from J, with 9 bases between. CDR3 length: 14 amino acids. Germline-derived CDR1 and CDR2 are MNHNS and SASEGT.

This chain joins TRBV29-1 and TRBJ1-1; tentatively, D is TRBD1 (6 bases). The CDR3 is 15 residues long. V was pared by 8 bases and J by 0 bases, with 19 bases between. CDR1 and CDR2 from the germline V gene are SQVTM and ANQGSEA. Written as DNA, the CDR3 is TGCAGCCCCGCCAATGGGGGCTCCATGAACACTGAAGCTTTCTTT. Translation: CSPANGGSMNTEAFF.

The chain recombines TRBV5-1 with TRBJ2-2; maybe TRBD2 (5 bases). The CDR3 consists of 16 residues. Trimming stripped 0 bases from V and 1 base from J, with 10 bases between. The germline V gene has CDR1 SGHRS and CDR2 YFSETQ. Here the CDR3 reads CASSLASGVNTGELFF. The CDR3 nucleotides read TGCGCCAGCAGCTTGGCGTCCGGGGTGAACACCGGGGAGCTGTTTTTT.